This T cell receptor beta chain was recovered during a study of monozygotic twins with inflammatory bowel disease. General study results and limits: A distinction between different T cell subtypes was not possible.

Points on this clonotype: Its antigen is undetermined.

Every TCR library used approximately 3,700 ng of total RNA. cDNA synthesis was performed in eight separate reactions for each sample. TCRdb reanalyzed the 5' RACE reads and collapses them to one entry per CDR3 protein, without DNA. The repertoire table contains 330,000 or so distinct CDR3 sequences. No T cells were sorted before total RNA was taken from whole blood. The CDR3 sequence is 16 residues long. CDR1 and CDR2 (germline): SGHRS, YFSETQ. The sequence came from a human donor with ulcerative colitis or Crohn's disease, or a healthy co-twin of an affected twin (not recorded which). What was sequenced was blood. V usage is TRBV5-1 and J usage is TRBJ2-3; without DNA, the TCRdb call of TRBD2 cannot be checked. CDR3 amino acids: CASSSGLAGMSDTQYF. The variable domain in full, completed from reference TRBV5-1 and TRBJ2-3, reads KAGVTQTPRYLIKTRGQQVTLSCSPISGHRSVSWYQQTPGQGLQFLFEYFSETQRNKGNFPGRFSGRQFSNSRSEMNVSTLELGDSALYLCASSSGLAGMSDTQYFGPGTRLTVL.